The 26 T cell receptor beta chains presented below share a single source sample, sequenced in a study of shared clonotypes between healthy human individuals (TCRdb year 2020). The library came from the immunoSEQ multiplex PCR assay. TCRdb limited this immuneACCESS table to in-frame rearrangements with V and J called. A share of clones is missing; checked studies link under half to unresolved V genes, and the rest is unexplained. In all, the sample holds about 990,000 clones, and around 82% of those were seen once. The ten largest account for 0.5% to 0.65% of the sample. The sequenced sample consisted of memory CD4+ T cells from PBMCs. In light of the paper, this sample's cell subset or site label describes: CD45RA-negative fraction. The origin of the receptors is a man between 18 and 35 years old in good health. Some clones in this sample may be carry-over from other donors' samples.

The chain carries TRBV5-1 and TRBJ2-3; D may correspond to TRBD1 or TRBD2 (5 bases each). From germline, CDR1 is SGHRS and CDR2 YFSETQ. Between the trimmed V and J ends, which lost 5 bases and 5 bases, there was a span of 18 bases. This CDR3 is built from 15 residues. In DNA form, the CDR3 reads TGCGCCAGCAGGGGGGACCACCTGGTCCAAGATACGCAGTATTTT. This gives the protein CASRGDHLVQDTQYF.

The genes are TRBV28 and TRBJ2-1; no clear D. The V and J ends lost 0 bases and 0 bases respectively, with 9 bases between them. The CDR3 is 16 residues long. Per the germline V gene, CDR1 is MDHEN and CDR2 is SYDVKM. The CDR3 DNA sequence: TGTGCCAGCAGTTTATGGACGGTTCGCTCCTACAATGAGCAGTTCTTC. Encoded protein: CASSLWTVRSYNEQFF.

The chain carries TRBV21-1 and TRBJ1-1; the listed D gene, TRBD1, was not tested against the DNA. TRBV21-1 is labeled a pseudogene. This CDR3 comprises 22 residues. CDR3 nucleotides: TGTGCCAGCAGCAAAGGATCCGGCCAACGGTTCCGGGACAGGGACCTGAACACTGAAGCTTTCTTT. Encoded protein: CASSKGSGQRFRDRDLNTEAFF.

This rearrangement joins TRBV29-1 to TRBJ2-3; D gene ambiguous. This CDR3 is 13 amino acids long. CDR1 and CDR2 (germline): SQVTM, ANQGSEA. The V and J ends lost 1 base and 1 base respectively, with 6 bases between them. CDR3 in DNA: TGCAGCGTTGAAGGGCTAGGCACAGATACGCAGTATTTT. Translation: CSVEGLGTDTQYF.

The V call is TRBV4-2, the J call TRBJ2-3, with 7 bases that match TRBD2. The CDR3 consists of 16 residues. The trim removed 5 bases at V and 7 bases at J, leaving 15 bases unmatched. Germline V CDR1 and CDR2: LGHNA, YNFKEQ. CDR3 DNA sequence: TGTGCCAGCAGCTCGACGGGTGGCGGGAGTTATAATACGCAGTATTTT. Its translation is CASSSTGGGSYNTQYF.

The rearrangement uses TRBV19 and TRBJ2-2; the D call may be TRBD1 or TRBD2 (5 bases each). V dropped 7 bases and J dropped 5 bases, with 17 bases sitting between them. This CDR3 comprises 15 residues. Germline-derived CDR1 and CDR2 are LNHDA and SQIVND (reference sequence). DNA for the CDR3: TGTGCCAGTACCCCAATCGGGGCCGGGACCGGGGAGCTGTTTTTT. It encodes CASTPIGAGTGELFF.

The gene calls are TRBV4-1 and TRBJ1-4, with a weak D call TRBD1 (5 bases). V lost 0 bases, J lost 7 bases, and 9 bases lay in between. The germline V gene has CDR1 MGHRA and CDR2 YSYEKL. This CDR3 spans 14 amino acids. The CDR3 here is CASSQDRQIEKLFF. In DNA, the CDR3 is TGCGCCAGCAGCCAAGATAGACAGATTGAAAAACTGTTTTTT.

This chain uses TRBV18 with TRBJ2-1; 12 nucleotides agree with TRBD2. V shed 5 bases, J shed 3 bases, and the junction held 2 bases outside the gene matches. Germline V CDR1 and CDR2: KGHSH, LQKENI. The CDR3 has 15 residues. CDR3 DNA: TGTGCCAGCTCAACACTAGCGGGAGGCTACAATGAGCAGTTCTTC. It encodes CASSTLAGGYNEQFF.

Note on this clone: The same CDR3 is also encoded by other DNA sequences in this sample. This chain connects TRBV5-1 to TRBJ1-2; D remains ambiguous. From germline, CDR1 is SGHRS and CDR2 YFSETQ. The CDR3 consists of 12 residues. The V end lost 0 bases, the J end lost 6 bases, and 6 bases lay between the germline ends. The CDR3 DNA reads as TGCGCCAGCAGCTTGGGTGGAGATGGCTACACCTTC. It is translated as CASSLGGDGYTF. Full variable domain (remainder filled in from reference TRBV5-1 and TRBJ1-2): KAGVTQTPRYLIKTRGQQVTLSCSPISGHRSVSWYQQTPGQGLQFLFEYFSETQRNKGNFPGRFSGRQFSNSRSEMNVSTLELGDSALYLCASSLGGDGYTFGSGTRLTVV.

The rearrangement uses TRBV6-5 and TRBJ2-7, with D unclear. This CDR3 has 13 residues. Germline V gene lookup returns CDR1 MNHEY and CDR2 SVGAGI. V was cut by 8 bases and J by 1 base, with 12 bases left in between. CDR3 amino acids: CASRWAPSYEQYF. The CDR3, as DNA: TGTGCCAGCCGGTGGGCGCCGTCCTACGAGCAGTACTTC.

This clone was observed once. V usage is TRBV12-1 and J usage is TRBJ1-2. TRBV12-1 is designated a pseudogene. This CDR3 has 14 amino acids. The DNA for the CDR3 is TGTGCCAGCAGCTTTCCCCAGCCCAACTATGGCTACACCTTC. Amino acids: CASSFPQPNYGYTF.

This clone was detected only once. V is TRBV6-4 and J is TRBJ1-5, with 9 positions matching TRBD1. Germline-derived CDR1 and CDR2 are MRHNA and SNTAGT. V lost 2 bases and J lost 4; bases outside the gene matches: 12. This CDR3 has 18 amino acids. CDR3 loop: CASSDEPGQGLRNQPQHF. CDR3 DNA: TGTGCCAGCAGTGACGAACCGGGACAGGGCTTACGGAATCAGCCCCAGCATTTT.

The chain recombines TRBV6-1 with TRBJ2-2; maybe TRBD2 (6 bases). Deletions cut 6 bases from V and 0 bases from J, with 8 bases between. CDR3 length: 14 residues. CDR1 and CDR2 from the germline V gene are MNHNS and SASEGT. Written as DNA, the CDR3 is TGTGCCAGCAGGGGCGGGACGAACACCGGGGAGCTGTTTTTT. Encoded protein: CASRGGTNTGELFF.

Comment on this clone: A read error is likely, as this CDR3 ends without the conserved phenylalanine or tryptophan. The DNA is omitted, as the CDR3 cannot be located on it reliably, and the CDR3 follows TCRdb's listing. This chain joins TRBV7-3 and TRBJ1-2; TRBD1 is taken as the D call from the table, unchecked against the DNA. The CDR3 spans 12 residues, counting both ends. Germline V lookup: CDR1 SGHTA, CDR2 FQGTGA. The CDR3 loop reads CASSLDRAQLSL.

The chain recombines TRBV4-1 with TRBJ2-5, with no clear D. This CDR3 contains 14 residues. CDR1 is MGHRA and CDR2 is YSYEKL in the germline V gene. The V end was cut by 4 bases, the J end by 0 bases, with 9 bases between. CDR3 sequence: CASSRGLDQETQYF. Written as DNA, the CDR3 is TGCGCCAGCAGCCGTGGCCTAGACCAAGAGACCCAGTACTTC.

This sequence joins TRBV7-9 and TRBJ2-1; D is ambiguous. The V gene lost 8 bases and the J gene lost 8 bases, with 16 bases spanning the gap. The CDR3 spans 13 residues. Germline V gene data show CDR1 as SEHNR and CDR2 as FQNEAQ (reference sequence). CDR3 sequence (DNA): TGTGCCAGCTTGAGACCCACTCGGGATGAGCAGTTCTTC. It is translated as CASLRPTRDEQFF.

This clone came up a few times. The rearrangement uses TRBV19 and TRBJ1-5; D perhaps matches TRBD1 (6 bases). Germline values: CDR1 LNHDA, CDR2 SQIVND (reference sequence). The CDR3 runs to 15 residues. V lost 3 bases and J 5 bases, leaving 14 bases between the germline ends. The CDR3 nucleotides read TGTGCCAGTAGTATCACCCCCCCAGGGGATCAGCCCCAGCATTTT. Residues: CASSITPPGDQPQHF. Using reference TRBV19 and TRBJ1-5 for the parts outside the CDR3, the full variable domain is DGGITQSPKYLFRKEGQNVTLSCEQNLNHDAMYWYRQDPGQGLRLIYYSQIVNDFQKGDIAEGYSVSREKKESFPLTVTSAQKNPTAFYLCASSITPPGDQPQHFGDGTRLSIL.

This rearrangement joins TRBV7-8 to TRBJ2-5; the match to TRBD1 covers 7 bases. Germline CDR1 reads SGHVS; CDR2 reads FQNEAQ. V dropped 1 base and J dropped 2; count of bases not matched to a gene: 4. The CDR3 contains 15 residues. The CDR3: CASSLDRDRQETQYF. The CDR3 DNA follows: TGTGCCAGCAGCTTAGACCGGGACAGACAAGAGACCCAGTACTTC.

The rearrangement links TRBV30 to TRBJ1-4, with unresolved D. Germline V lookup: CDR1 GTSNPN, CDR2 SVGIG (reference sequence). V lost 2 bases and J 6 bases, leaving 16 bases between the germline ends. The CDR3 totals 15 residues. This chain's CDR3 is CAWSTAGRRDEKLFF. CDR3 DNA sequence: TGTGCCTGGAGTACTGCAGGACGGAGAGATGAAAAACTGTTTTTT. Complete variable domain (other parts from reference TRBV30 and TRBJ1-4): SQTIHQWPATLVQPVGSPLSLECTVEGTSNPNLYWYRQAAGRGLQLLFYSVGIGQISSEVPQNLSASRPQDRQFILSSKKLLLSDSGFYLCAWSTAGRRDEKLFFGSGTQLSVL.

This clone was observed once. The CDR3 sequence is CASSLDLAGVTYNEQFF. The CDR3 DNA reads as TGCGCCAGCAGCTTGGACCTAGCGGGAGTTACCTACAATGAGCAGTTCTTC. The V and J genes are TRBV5-1 and TRBJ2-1; TRBD2 aligns across 10 bases. The V gene end was trimmed by 0 bases and the J gene end by 2 bases; junction bases not matched to a gene: 5. The CDR3 consists of 17 residues. In germline, CDR1 is SGHRS, CDR2 YFSETQ.

The chain recombines TRBV7-2 with TRBJ2-5; no firm D call. The germline CDR1 and CDR2 sequences are SGHTA and FQGNSA. V was shortened by 2 bases and J by 5 bases, with 12 bases between the two germline ends. The CDR3 totals 14 residues. The CDR3 loop is CASSLFAFGETQYF. As DNA, the CDR3 is TGTGCCAGCAGCTTATTTGCTTTTGGGGAGACCCAGTACTTC.

In its sample, this clone was seen a few times. The chain links TRBV2 to TRBJ2-5; no reliable D call. The CDR3 contains 12 residues. Trimming took 7 bases from V and 5 from J, leaving 11 bases between them. Per germline, CDR1 SNHLY and CDR2 FYNNEI. The CDR3 region is CASISPRETQYF. The CDR3 coding sequence is TGTGCCAGCATTTCTCCTCGCGAGACCCAGTACTTC.

This clone was observed once. One base separates it from a far larger clone, so it is likely a read error. The same CDR3 arises from other DNA sequences in this sample as well. The chain employs TRBV19 and TRBJ2-3; D may be TRBD2 (7 bases). The V gene's germline CDR1 is LNHDA and CDR2 SQIVND (reference sequence). This CDR3 spans 14 amino acids. CDR3 region: CASSASAGADTQYF. As DNA, the CDR3 is TGTGCCAGTAGTGCTAGCGCGGGGGCAGATACGCAGTATTTC.

As to this clone: A read error may explain this, as a much larger clone is one base away. The rearrangement uses TRBV28 and TRBJ1-5; no clear D gene. Trimming removed 7 bases from V and 1 base from J, with 5 bases in between. The CDR3 length is 12 residues. Looked up from germline, CDR1 is MDHEN and CDR2 is SYDVKM. CDR3 coding DNA: TGTGCCAGCAAGAGGAGCAATCAGCCCCAGCATTTT. It codes for CASKRSNQPQHF.

This clone was seen only a few times. V is TRBV5-8 and J is TRBJ1-4; a weak D match, TRBD1 (6 bases). Per germline, CDR1 SGHTS and CDR2 YDEGEE. This CDR3 has 13 residues. With 7 bases removed from V and 7 bases from J, the gap between germline ends came to 14 bases. CDR3 DNA sequence: TGTGCCAGCGAGCGGCGGACAGCTGAAAAACTGTTTTTT. Protein product: CASERRTAEKLFF.

The V and J genes are TRBV7-6 and TRBJ1-1, with TRBD1 matching 7 bases. The CDR3 is made up of 14 amino acids. The junction had 6 bases not matched to a gene; V was cut back by 2 bases and J by 6 bases. Looked up from germline, CDR1 is SGHVS and CDR2 is FNYEAQ. CDR3 loop: CASSLLGGASEAFF. The DNA of the CDR3 is TGTGCCAGCAGCTTATTAGGGGGCGCCTCTGAAGCTTTCTTT.